The TCR beta chain under discussion was sequenced for a study of T-cell reconstitution after alpha-beta-depleted transplantation in children. A TCRbeta library incorporating unique molecular identifiers was prepared. A single record per CDR3 protein comes from TCRdb applying MiXCR to the PCR reads. This sample has about 500,000 distinct CDR3 sequences, with 32% found just once. The length of the CDR3 is 18 residues. V was shortened by 5 bases and J by 0 bases, with 17 bases between the two germline ends. Germline V gene sequence: CDR1 MNHEY, CDR2 SMNVEV (reference sequence). The rearrangement uses TRBV27 and TRBJ2-6; D perhaps matches TRBD2 (6 bases). The specimen was PBMCs from the stem cell graft donor, collected from the stem cell graft. This receptor was identified in a human donor who donated a stem cell graft to a child with aplastic anemia. CDR3 sequence: CASSPRDGALSGANVLTF. CDR3 sequence (DNA): TGTGCCAGCAGTCCGCGGGACGGTGCACTCTCTGGGGCCAACGTCCTGACTTTC.